The rows below give T cell receptor beta chains drawn from one sample of a study of CD8 T cells in Susac syndrome. TCRdb independently ran MiXCR on the immunoSEQ multiplex PCR reads; one entry per CDR3 protein. The sample comprises 400,000 or so distinct CDR3 sequences, around 85% of which are singletons, and about 0.12% rests with the top ten. The sequenced sample consisted of CD8+ T cells from PBMCs. The receptors were sampled from a human donor with multiple sclerosis. Both conserved end residues are part of each CDR3. A D gene is named only where the DNA matches it firmly. Only part of the rows carry a size: once, few, many, or a class if the clone is expanded.

>-|TRBV9|TRBJ2-3|once
CASSVDWGTGSRTDTQYF
TGTGCCAGCAGCGTAGATTGGGGAACCGGATCTCGCACAGATACGCAGTATTTT
>-|TRBV6-5|TRBJ2-1|-
CASSYSTGVHNEQFF
TGTGCCAGCAGTTACTCGACGGGGGTGCACAATGAGCAGTTCTTC
>-|TRBV30|TRBJ2-7|-
CAWRGRRYEQYF
TGTGCCTGGAGAGGGCGGAGGTACGAGCAGTACTTC
>-|TRBV27|TRBJ2-1|-
CASSSTGREQFF
TGTGCCAGCAGTTCGACAGGGAGGGAGCAGTTCTTC
>-|TRBV11-2|TRBJ2-5|few
CASSSPGETQYF
TGTGCCAGCAGCTCCCCCGGGGAGACCCAGTACTTC
>TRBD1|TRBV6-1|TRBJ2-7|-
CASSTSGQASSYEQYF
TGTGCCAGCAGTACCTCCGGACAGGCCAGCTCCTACGAGCAGTACTTC
>TRBD1|TRBV19|TRBJ2-1|-
CASSTQGANEQLF
TGTGCCAGTAGTACGCAGGGGGCGAATGAGCAGCTCTTC
>-|TRBV6-1|TRBJ2-3|-
CASSLPGPGTTDTQYF
TGTGCCAGCAGCCTACCGGGGCCGGGGACCACAGATACGCAGTATTTT
>-|TRBV7-9|TRBJ1-2|-
CASSPNPRALGYGYTF
TGTGCCAGCAGCCCCAACCCCAGGGCCCTGGGCTATGGCTACACCTTC
>-|TRBV5-1|TRBJ1-2|-
CASSLEGLGYTF
TGCGCCAGCAGCTTGGAGGGGCTTGGCTACACCTTC
>TRBD1|TRBV4-1|TRBJ1-5|-
CASSWTGQNQPQHF
TGCGCCAGTAGCTGGACAGGGCAAAATCAGCCCCAGCATTTT
>-|TRBV5-1|TRBJ1-5|-
CASSLGVEEGNQPQHF
TGCGCCAGCAGCTTGGGAGTCGAGGAGGGCAATCAGCCCCAGCATTTT
>TRBD1|TRBV6-1|TRBJ1-3|-
CASSRGQGDGNTIYF
TGTGCCAGCAGCCGAGGACAGGGTGACGGAAACACCATATATTTT
>-|TRBV12-5|TRBJ2-1|-
CASGLGLRNEQFF
TGTGCTAGTGGTTTGGGCCTGCGGAATGAGCAGTTCTTC